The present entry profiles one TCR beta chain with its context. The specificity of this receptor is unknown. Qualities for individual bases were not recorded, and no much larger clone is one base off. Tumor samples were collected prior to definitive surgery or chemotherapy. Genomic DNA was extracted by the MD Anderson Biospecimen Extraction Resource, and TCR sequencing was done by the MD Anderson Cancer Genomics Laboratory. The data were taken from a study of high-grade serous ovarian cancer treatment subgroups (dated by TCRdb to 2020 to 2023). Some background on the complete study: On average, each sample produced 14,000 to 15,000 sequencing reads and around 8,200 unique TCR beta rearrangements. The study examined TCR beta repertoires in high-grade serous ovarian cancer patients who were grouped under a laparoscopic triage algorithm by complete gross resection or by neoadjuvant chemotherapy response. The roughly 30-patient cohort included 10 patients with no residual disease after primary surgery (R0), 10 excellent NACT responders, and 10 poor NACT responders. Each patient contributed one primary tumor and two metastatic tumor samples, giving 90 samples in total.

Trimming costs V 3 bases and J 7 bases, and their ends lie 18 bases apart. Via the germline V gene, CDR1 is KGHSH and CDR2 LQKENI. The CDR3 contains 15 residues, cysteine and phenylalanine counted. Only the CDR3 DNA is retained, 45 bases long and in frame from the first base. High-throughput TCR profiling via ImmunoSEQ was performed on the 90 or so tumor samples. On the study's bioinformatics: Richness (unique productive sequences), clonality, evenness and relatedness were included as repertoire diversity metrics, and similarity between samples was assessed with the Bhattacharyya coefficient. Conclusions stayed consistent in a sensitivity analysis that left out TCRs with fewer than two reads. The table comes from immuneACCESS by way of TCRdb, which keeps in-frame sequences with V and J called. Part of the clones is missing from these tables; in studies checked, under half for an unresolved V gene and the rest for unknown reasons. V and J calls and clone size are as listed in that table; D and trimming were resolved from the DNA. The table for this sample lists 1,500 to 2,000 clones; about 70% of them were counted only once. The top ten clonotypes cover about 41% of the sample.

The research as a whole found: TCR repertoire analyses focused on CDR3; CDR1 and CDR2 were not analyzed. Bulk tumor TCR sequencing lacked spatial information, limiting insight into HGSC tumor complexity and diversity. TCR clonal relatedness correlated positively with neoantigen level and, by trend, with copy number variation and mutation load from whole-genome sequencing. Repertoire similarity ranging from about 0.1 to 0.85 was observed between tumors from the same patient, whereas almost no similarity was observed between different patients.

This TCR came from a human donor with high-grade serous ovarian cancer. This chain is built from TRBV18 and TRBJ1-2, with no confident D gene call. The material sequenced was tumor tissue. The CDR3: CASSPLFTRLSGYTF. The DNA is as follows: TGTGCCAGCTCACCGCTATTTACCAGGCTTAGTGGCTACACCTTC. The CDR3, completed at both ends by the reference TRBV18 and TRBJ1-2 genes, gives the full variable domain NAGVMQNPRHLVRRRGQEARLRCSPMKGHSHVYWYRQLPEEGLKFMVYLQKENIIDESGMPKERFSAEFPKEGPSILRIQQVVRGDSAAYFCASSPLFTRLSGYTFGSGTRLTVV.